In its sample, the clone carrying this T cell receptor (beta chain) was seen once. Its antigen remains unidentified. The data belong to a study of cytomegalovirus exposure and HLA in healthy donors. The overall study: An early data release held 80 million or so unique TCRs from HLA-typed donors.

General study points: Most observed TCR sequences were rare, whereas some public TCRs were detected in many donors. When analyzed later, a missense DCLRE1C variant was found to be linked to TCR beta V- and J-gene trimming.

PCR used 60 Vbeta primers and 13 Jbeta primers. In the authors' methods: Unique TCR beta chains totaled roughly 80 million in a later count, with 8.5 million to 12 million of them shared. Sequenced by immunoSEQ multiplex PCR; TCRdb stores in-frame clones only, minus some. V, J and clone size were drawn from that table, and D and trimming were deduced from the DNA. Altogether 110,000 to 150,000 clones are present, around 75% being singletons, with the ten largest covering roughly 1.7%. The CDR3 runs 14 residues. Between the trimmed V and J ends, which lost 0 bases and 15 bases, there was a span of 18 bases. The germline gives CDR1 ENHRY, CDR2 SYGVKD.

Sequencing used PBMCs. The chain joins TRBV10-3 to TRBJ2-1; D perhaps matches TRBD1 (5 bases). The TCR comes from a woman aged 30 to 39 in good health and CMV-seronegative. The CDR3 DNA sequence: TGTGCCATCAGTGAGTCCCCTCAGTCTTCCACAGGGTTCTTC. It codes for CAISESPQSSTGFF.